The entry below gives a single T cell receptor (beta chain) sequence along with its context. The CDR3 covers 19 residues. V shed 1 base and J shed 3 bases, with 26 bases lying between them. CDR1 is GTSNPN and CDR2 is SVGIG in the germline V gene (reference sequence). This sample is drawn from a study of blood T cell repertoires in COVID-19. Study as a whole: Sites across the United States, Italy and Spain contributed samples from acute and convalescent COVID-19. T cells, B-cell-depleted T cells, or PBMCs supplied cDNA or gDNA.

Per the original methods: Amplification of reference gene primers provided the estimated nucleated cell counts. Method: immunoSEQ multiplex PCR; TCRdb's copy keeps in-frame clones and lacks some. V, J and clone size reflect that table, while D and trimming were determined from the DNA. The sample includes about 250,000 clones, about 86% of them seen just once. The chain couples TRBV30 to TRBJ2-3; the D gene is possibly TRBD2 (7 bases). This receptor was identified in a man in his forties or fifties with active or convalescent COVID-19. Sample: peripheral blood. This CDR3 is CAWSAASQFGGPRTDTQYF. The CDR3 bases are TGTGCCTGGAGTGCGGCGAGCCAATTCGGGGGGCCAAGGACAGATACGCAGTATTTT.